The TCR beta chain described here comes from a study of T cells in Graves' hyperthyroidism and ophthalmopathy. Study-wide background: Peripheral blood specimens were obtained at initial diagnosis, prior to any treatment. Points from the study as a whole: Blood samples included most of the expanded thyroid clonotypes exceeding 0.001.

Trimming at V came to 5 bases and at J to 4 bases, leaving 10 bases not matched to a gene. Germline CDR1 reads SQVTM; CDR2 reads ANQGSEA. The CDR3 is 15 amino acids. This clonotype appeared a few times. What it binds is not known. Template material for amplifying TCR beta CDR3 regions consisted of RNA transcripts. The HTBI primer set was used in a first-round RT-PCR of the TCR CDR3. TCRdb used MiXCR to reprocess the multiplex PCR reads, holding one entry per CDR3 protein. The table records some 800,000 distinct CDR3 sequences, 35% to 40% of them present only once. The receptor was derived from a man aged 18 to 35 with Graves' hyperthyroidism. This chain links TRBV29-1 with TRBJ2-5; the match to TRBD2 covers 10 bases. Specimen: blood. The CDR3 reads CSVTRLAGAGETQYF. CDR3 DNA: TGCAGCGTTACCCGGCTAGCGGGGGCTGGAGAGACCCAGTACTTC.